The source of this T cell receptor (beta chain) is a study of tissue T cells after allogeneic stem cell transplantation. Study-level points and caveats: TCR repertoires tracked anatomic similarity, regardless of disease or transplant status.

Germline CDR1 is SNHLY and CDR2 is FYNGKV (reference sequence). V lost 1 base to trimming and J lost 7 bases; unmatched junction nucleotides: 5. The CDR3 runs to 14 residues. Survey-depth TCRbeta CDR3 sequencing reported V/J genes and productive frequencies. The method was immunoSEQ multiplex PCR; TCRdb's version includes in-frame clones alone and lacks a portion of them. In the table there are approximately 7,800 clones, 40% to 55% of which are singletons. Stated time point: mouse harvest day 7 after allogeneic transplant. The graft held 10^6 splenic CD5+ T cells and 10^7 T-cell-depleted bone marrow cells. Mice had MHC-mismatched B6 into BALB/c GVHD, sampled day 7 or 14. As to this clone: Antigen: not known. Gene names denote mouse genes. The read comes to an end 1 residue before the CDR3 does, leaving the germline J gene to fill in the end.

This rearrangement joins TRBV3 to TRBJ2-5; TRBD1 matches at 7 bases. The receptor was isolated from a female BALB/c mouse given C57BL/6 T cells with graft-versus-host disease after an allogeneic hematopoietic cell transplant. The specimen sequenced was gut tissue. The CDR3 sequence is CASSLVDRENTQYF. The covered CDR3 bases are TGTGCCAGCAGCTTAGTCGACAGGGAGAACACCCAGTAC.